This T cell receptor (beta chain) came from a study of CD8+ T cells in alopecia areata. Peripheral blood samples and lesional scalp punch biopsies were obtained from alopecia areata patients. The authors extracted RNA and reverse transcribed it into cDNA as the sequencing template. Only in-frame clones appear in the TCRdb table, and some are missing; sequencing was by immunoSEQ multiplex PCR. This table holds about 12,000 clones, around three fifths found once. The CDR3 extends over 15 amino acids. V lost 5 bases to trimming and J lost 5 bases; unmatched junction nucleotides: 11. Looked up from germline, CDR1 is SEHNR and CDR2 is FQNEAQ (reference sequence).

Specimen: skin. The sequence was obtained from a human donor with alopecia areata. V and J are TRBV7-9 and TRBJ2-7; 8 nucleotides align to TRBD2. Here the CDR3 DNA reads TGTGCCAGCAGCCCGTCACTAGCGGTGTCCCACGAGCAGTACTTC. Protein: CASSPSLAVSHEQYF. The full variable domain, completed using reference TRBV7-9 and TRBJ2-7, is DTGVSQNPRHKITKRGQNVTFRCDPISEHNRLYWYRQTLGQGPEFLTYFQNEAQLEKSRLLSDRFSAERPKGSFSTLEIQRTEQGDSAMYLCASSPSLAVSHEQYFGPGTRLTVT.